Below, 13 T cell receptor beta chains from the same sample are listed, as sequenced in a study of monozygotic twins with inflammatory bowel disease. Using the 5' RACE reads, TCRdb records one entry per CDR3 protein without DNA. The sample features around 450,000 distinct CDR3 sequences, with about 2.6% in its top ten. What was sequenced was blood. The receptors were sampled from a human donor with ulcerative colitis or Crohn's disease, or a healthy co-twin of an affected twin (not recorded which).

This chain links TRBV7-2 with TRBJ2-3. Germline V lookup: CDR1 SGHTA, CDR2 FQGNSA. This CDR3 is built from 11 residues. The CDR3 sequence: CASRETDTQYF.

V and J are TRBV20-1 and TRBJ2-1; there is no DNA to check the TCRdb D call of TRBD1. Germline V gives CDR1 DFQATT, CDR2 SNEGSKA (reference sequence). The CDR3 covers 14 residues. CDR3 sequence: CSAGGGPSYNEQFF.

The chain combines TRBV3-1 with TRBJ2-2; TCRdb's D gene call, TRBD1, goes unchecked for lack of DNA. The CDR3 covers 18 residues. Germline V CDR1 and CDR2: LGHDT, YNNKEL (reference sequence). The CDR3 spells CASSHRPGPTTNTGELFF. Complete variable domain (other parts from reference TRBV3-1 and TRBJ2-2): DTAVSQTPKYLVTQMGNDKSIKCEQNLGHDTMYWYKQDSKKFLKIMFSYNNKELIINETVPNRFSPKSPDKAHLNLHINSLELGDSAVYFCASSHRPGPTTNTGELFFGEGSRLTVL.

The chain is built from TRBV7-2 and TRBJ2-2. Germline CDR1 reads SGHTA; CDR2 reads FQGNSA. The CDR3 has 15 amino acids. This CDR3 reads CASSFGTSHLGELFF. Drawing the rest from reference TRBV7-2 and TRBJ2-2, the complete variable domain is GAGVSQSPSNKVTEKGKDVELRCDPISGHTALYWYRQSLGQGLEFLIYFQGNSAPDKSGLPSDRFSAERTGGSVSTLTIQRTQQEDSAVYLCASSFGTSHLGELFFGEGSRLTVL.

The rearrangement uses TRBV6-5 and TRBJ2-1; TCRdb's D call of TRBD2 is untestable without DNA. The CDR3 has 13 residues. CDR1 and CDR2 (germline): MNHEY, SVGAGI. The CDR3 loop is CASSRSGGDEQFF.

The CDR3 loop reads CASSPSHGMNTEAFF. The J gene is TRBJ1-1, the V gene TRBV5-1; TCRdb indicates TRBD1, and absent DNA this call remains unverified. CDR3 length equals 15 residues. The germline CDR1 and CDR2 sequences are SGHRS and YFSETQ.

The chain recombines TRBV18 with TRBJ1-1. CDR3 length equals 13 residues. The germline CDR1 and CDR2 sequences are KGHSH and LQKENI. The CDR3 protein is CASSPPDTLEAFF.

This chain uses TRBV5-1 with TRBJ1-6; TCRdb names TRBD1, which stays unverified in the absence of DNA. This CDR3 spans 17 amino acids. Per germline, CDR1 SGHRS and CDR2 YFSETQ. The CDR3 here is CASSLEPDRGGPTPLHF.

V is TRBV29-1 and J is TRBJ2-2; the TCRdb call, TRBD2, lacks DNA for checking. In germline, CDR1 is SQVTM, CDR2 ANQGSEA. The CDR3 is 13 amino acids. CDR3 loop: CSVTGAPTGELFF.

This chain connects TRBV29-1 to TRBJ1-3. The CDR3 extends over 12 amino acids. CDR1 SQVTM and CDR2 ANQGSEA come from the germline V gene. The chain's CDR3 is CSVLNSGNTIYF.

The J gene is TRBJ2-6, the V gene TRBV12-5; TCRdb gives TRBD1 as the D gene, but with no DNA this cannot be confirmed. This CDR3 spans 15 amino acids. The germline gives CDR1 LGHNT, CDR2 FRNRAP. The CDR3 loop is CASGPSGSGANVLTF. The full variable domain, with the rest looked up from reference TRBV12-5 and TRBJ2-6, is DARVTQTPRHKVTEMGQEVTMRCQPILGHNTVFWYRQTMMQGLELLAYFRNRAPLDDSGMPKDRFSAEMPDATLATLKIQPSEPRDSAVYFCASGPSGSGANVLTFGAGSRLTVL.

The chain uses TRBV7-2 and TRBJ1-5; TCRdb reports TRBD1, a call that lacks DNA to check it against. CDR1 and CDR2 from the germline V gene are SGHTA and FQGNSA. The CDR3 covers 14 residues. CDR3 residues: CASSKDISNQPQHF.

The chain links TRBV7-2 to TRBJ2-3; with no DNA, the TCRdb D assignment of TRBD2 cannot be verified. The germline CDR1 and CDR2 sequences are SGHTA and FQGNSA. The CDR3 spans 16 residues. The CDR3 region is CASSLGSGSFTDTQYF.